These 20 T cell receptor beta chains were sequenced from one sample in a study of shared clonotypes between healthy human individuals (dated by TCRdb to about 2020). Preparation of the library involved the immunoSEQ multiplex PCR assay. The table was pulled from immuneACCESS by TCRdb, which kept in-frame rearrangements only. Such tables lose some clones; where checked, under half of the loss comes from unresolved V genes, and the rest has no known cause. The sample table contains approximately 620,000 clones; only one count was recorded for roughly 97% of them. The ten largest clones take up 0.057% of the sample. Sample: naive CD4+ T cells sorted from blood. The cell subset or site label on this specimen signifies: CD45RA+ positively selected. The receptors shown here come from a woman in her 30s in good health.

This chain connects TRBV29-1 to TRBJ2-3; 9 bases align to TRBD2. Unmatched junction bases numbered 11, after V lost 3 bases and J lost 4 bases. CDR1 and CDR2 (germline): SQVTM, ANQGSEA. The CDR3 loop spans 16 amino acids. CDR3 region: CSVDPSLLAGPDTQYF. In DNA form, the CDR3 reads TGCAGCGTTGATCCTTCTCTCCTAGCGGGACCAGATACGCAGTATTTT.

CDR3 region: CASSLNGQGITDTQYF. CDR3 sequence (DNA): TGCGCCAGCAGCTTAAACGGACAGGGTATCACAGATACGCAGTATTTT. This rearrangement joins TRBV5-1 to TRBJ2-3; 8 bases align to TRBD1. The CDR3 runs to 16 residues. J gave up 2 bases and V 2 bases, and 7 bases lay outside the gene matches. The germline gives CDR1 SGHRS, CDR2 YFSETQ.

The V call is TRBV7-9, the J call TRBJ2-7; perhaps TRBD1 as D (6 bases). Germline V gene sequence: CDR1 SEHNR, CDR2 FQNEAQ (reference sequence). This CDR3 has 14 residues. Trimming left V 5 bases short and J 1 base short, with 12 bases between. The DNA of the CDR3 is TGTGCCAGCAGCCCAGGACAGCTATCCTACGAGCAGTACTTC. This sequence encodes CASSPGQLSYEQYF.

The rearrangement joins TRBV7-8 to TRBJ1-6; D is uncertain. V gave up 5 bases and J gave up 0 bases, with 14 bases separating them. CDR3 length: 17 residues. CDR1 is SGHVS and CDR2 is FQNEAQ in the germline V gene. The CDR3 DNA is TGTGCCAGCAGCGGGGTGCAGCCGAGCTCCTATAATTCACCCCTCCACTTT. Its protein product is CASSGVQPSSYNSPLHF.

The rearrangement joins TRBV9 to TRBJ1-2; 7 nucleotides line up with TRBD1. With 3 bases clipped from V and 6 bases from J, the junction kept 8 bases outside the gene matches. Per germline, CDR1 SGDLS and CDR2 YYNGEE. The CDR3 contains 14 residues. The DNA for the CDR3 is TGTGCCAGCAGCGCAAGAATGGACAGGAATGGCTACACCTTC. This encodes CASSARMDRNGYTF.

Comment on this clone: Other DNA sequences of this sample code for an identical CDR3. J is TRBJ1-2 and V is TRBV5-1; D unclear. The V gene's germline CDR1 is SGHRS and CDR2 YFSETQ. The CDR3 contains 12 residues. V gave up 0 bases and J gave up 5 bases, with 5 bases separating them. CDR3 in amino acids: CASSLGGYGYTF. The CDR3 DNA reads TGCGCCAGCAGCTTGGGAGGATATGGCTACACCTTC.

This clone was recorded only once. This same CDR3 is encoded by further DNA sequences in the sample. The chain recombines TRBV5-1 with TRBJ2-2; maybe TRBD2 (6 bases). Trimming pared 0 bases from V and 4 bases from J, leaving 10 bases between. The CDR3 is 15 residues long. Per germline, CDR1 SGHRS and CDR2 YFSETQ. Written as DNA, the CDR3 is TGCGCCAGCAGCTTGGCGGTGGGGGGCACCGGGGAGCTGTTTTTT. Amino acid sequence: CASSLAVGGTGELFF.

The V and J genes are TRBV6-1 and TRBJ2-5; 9 bases match TRBD1. Germline-derived CDR1 and CDR2 are MNHNS and SASEGT. Trimming took 0 bases from V and 3 from J; bases not matched to a gene: 2. The CDR3 totals 15 residues. The CDR3 loop is CASSEAWTGEETQYF. The CDR3 DNA reads TGTGCCAGCAGTGAAGCTTGGACAGGGGAAGAGACCCAGTACTTC.

The chain uses TRBV5-1 and TRBJ2-2; possible D gene TRBD1, 6 bases. Trimming took 0 bases from V and 2 from J, leaving 14 bases between them. The CDR3 has 17 amino acids. The germline gives CDR1 SGHRS, CDR2 YFSETQ. CDR3 amino acids: CASSLADRSLNTGELFF. Written as DNA, the CDR3 is TGCGCCAGCAGCTTGGCCGACAGGTCCCTAAACACCGGGGAGCTGTTTTTT.

J is TRBJ1-5 and V is TRBV19, with a possible D match to TRBD1 (5 bases). Trimming removed 6 bases at V and 1 base at J, with 16 bases between. The germline gives CDR1 LNHDA, CDR2 SQIVND (reference sequence). The CDR3 is made up of 16 amino acids. The CDR3 protein is CASSPRGPRSNQPQHF. DNA for the CDR3: TGTGCCAGTAGCCCTCGGGGCCCCAGGAGCAATCAGCCCCAGCATTTT.

The gene calls are TRBV29-1 and TRBJ1-1, with D hard to call. This CDR3 is 13 amino acids long. Between the trimmed V and J ends, which lost 4 bases and 1 base, there was a span of 10 bases. From germline, CDR1 is SQVTM and CDR2 ANQGSEA. CDR3 in DNA: TGCAGCGTTGTAATCGGCCCGAACACTGAAGCTTTCTTT. Translated: CSVVIGPNTEAFF.

The CDR3 loop is CAISDSVAKAKNIQYF. CDR3 coding DNA: TGTGCCATCAGTGACTCGGTTGCAAAAGCCAAAAACATTCAGTACTTC. The V call is TRBV10-3, the J call TRBJ2-4; D unclear. The germline CDR1 and CDR2 sequences are ENHRY and SYGVKD. V was cut by 3 bases and J by 0 bases, with 12 bases left in between. This CDR3 region has 16 residues.

This chain joins TRBV9 and TRBJ2-1; TRBD2 agrees at 7 bases. Germline lookup yields CDR1 SGDLS and CDR2 YYNGEE. This CDR3 is built from 17 residues. Trimming cost V 4 bases and J 6 bases; bases outside gene matches: 16. For the CDR3, the DNA is TGTGCCAGCAGCCCTAAGCGGGCGGGAGAGCCCTTCAATGAGCAGTTCTTC. This codes for CASSPKRAGEPFNEQFF.

The chain joins TRBV4-2 to TRBJ2-3, with D possibly being TRBD2 (5 bases). This CDR3 comprises 17 residues. The V gene lost 0 bases and the J gene lost 0 bases, with 13 bases spanning the gap. Germline V gene sequence: CDR1 LGHNA, CDR2 YNFKEQ. CDR3 in DNA: TGTGCCAGCAGCCAAGATAGGCCGGGATATAGCACAGATACGCAGTATTTT. The encoded protein is CASSQDRPGYSTDTQYF.

The chain recombines TRBV5-1 with TRBJ1-1; 8 nucleotides match TRBD1. V trimming: 0 bases; J trimming: 0 bases; junction bases outside the gene matches: 7. The CDR3 is made up of 17 amino acids. Germline CDR1 is SGHRS and CDR2 is YFSETQ. For the CDR3, the DNA is TGCGCCAGCAGCTTGGTCTTAGAGACAGGGGTGAACACTGAAGCTTTCTTT. It yields the protein CASSLVLETGVNTEAFF. Full variable domain (outside the CDR3, taken from reference TRBV5-1 and TRBJ1-1): KAGVTQTPRYLIKTRGQQVTLSCSPISGHRSVSWYQQTPGQGLQFLFEYFSETQRNKGNFPGRFSGRQFSNSRSEMNVSTLELGDSALYLCASSLVLETGVNTEAFFGQGTRLTVV.

CDR3 in DNA: TGTGCCAGCAGGGGGACAGGGGTTAGAAATCAGCCCCAGCATTTT. Translation gives CASRGTGVRNQPQHF. The chain recombines TRBV2 with TRBJ1-5; TRBD1 agrees at 10 bases. The CDR3 contains 15 residues. Germline V gene sequence: CDR1 SNHLY, CDR2 FYNNEI. V lost 6 bases, J lost 4 bases, and 6 bases stayed unmatched.

This clone was detected a few times. The chain is built from TRBV2 and TRBJ1-3, with a weak D call TRBD1 (6 bases). V was clipped by 6 bases and J by 2 bases, with 8 bases between them. The CDR3 runs to 13 residues. Germline CDR1 is SNHLY and CDR2 is FYNNEI. The CDR3 nucleotides are TGTGCCAGCAGGACAGGCACTGGAAACACCATATATTTT. This gives the protein CASRTGTGNTIYF.

The chain has TRBV5-6 and TRBJ1-1; D not resolved. There are 15 residues in the CDR3. The V gene lost 1 base and the J gene lost 0 bases, with 10 bases spanning the gap. The germline gives CDR1 SGHDT, CDR2 YYEEEE. The CDR3 DNA sequence: TGTGCCAGCAGCTTGTTTAGTGGGTTGAACACTGAAGCTTTCTTT. Translated: CASSLFSGLNTEAFF.

The rearrangement links TRBV6-6 to TRBJ1-2, with D possibly TRBD1 on 5 matching bases. Deletions cut 10 bases from V and 2 bases from J, with 14 bases between. The CDR3 sequence is 13 residues long. The germline CDR1 and CDR2 sequences are MNHNY and SVGAGI (reference sequence). The CDR3 coding sequence is TGTGCCACCGGGCGGGGGGGAAACTATGGCTACACCTTC. Its protein is CATGRGGNYGYTF.

V gene TRBV11-2 combines with J gene TRBJ2-3, with D possibly matching TRBD1 (5 bases). The CDR3 is 18 amino acids. Trimming left V 3 bases short and J 2 bases short, with 21 bases between. The germline V gene has CDR1 SGHAT and CDR2 FQNNGV. DNA of the CDR3: TGTGCCAGCAGCTTCACTTTGACCGGACACCGCATCACAGATACGCAGTATTTT. As protein: CASSFTLTGHRITDTQYF.